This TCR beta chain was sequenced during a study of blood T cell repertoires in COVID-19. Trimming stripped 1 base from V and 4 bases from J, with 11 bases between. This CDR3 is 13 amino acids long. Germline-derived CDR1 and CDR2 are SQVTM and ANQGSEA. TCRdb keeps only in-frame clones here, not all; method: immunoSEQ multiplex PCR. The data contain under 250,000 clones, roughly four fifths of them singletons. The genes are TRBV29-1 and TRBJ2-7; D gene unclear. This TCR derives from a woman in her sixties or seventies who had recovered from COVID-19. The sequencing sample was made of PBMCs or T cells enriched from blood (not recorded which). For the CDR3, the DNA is TGCAGCGTTGAAGGCTCGAGAGGTTACGAGCAGTACTTC. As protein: CSVEGSRGYEQYF.